The 30 T cell receptor beta chains below were found in one sample sequenced in a study of CD8+ T cells in alopecia areata. RNA, once extracted, was reverse transcribed into cDNA for use as the sequencing template. Clones were read by immunoSEQ multiplex PCR, and TCRdb kept only the in-frame ones, dropping some. Of 110,000 or so clones in the sample, under 40% were seen once. The sample taken for sequencing was CD4+ T cells sorted from blood. The receptors were gathered from a human donor with alopecia areata.

The chain recombines TRBV29-1 with TRBJ2-3; 11 nucleotides line up with TRBD2. CDR1 and CDR2 from the germline V gene are SQVTM and ANQGSEA. The CDR3 totals 15 residues. The V segment lost 4 bases and the J segment 1 base; nucleotides outside the gene matches: 4. The chain's CDR3 is CSVGLAGGRTDTQYF. The CDR3 DNA reads TGCAGCGTTGGGCTAGCGGGGGGCCGCACAGATACGCAGTATTTT.

This clone was counted a few times. This chain connects TRBV7-9 to TRBJ2-3; D remains unclear. Germline-derived CDR1 and CDR2 are SEHNR and FQNEAQ (reference sequence). Trimming shortened V by 4 bases and J by 1 base, and 9 bases separated the two germline ends. The CDR3 loop spans 14 amino acids. In DNA form, the CDR3 reads TGTGCCAGCAGCTACAACGATCGCACAGATACGCAGTATTTT. Protein sequence: CASSYNDRTDTQYF.

The J gene is TRBJ2-4, the V gene TRBV29-1; the D gene is possibly TRBD1 (6 bases). Germline V gene data show CDR1 as SQVTM and CDR2 as ANQGSEA. This CDR3 region has 12 residues. The V and J ends lost 7 bases and 6 bases respectively, with 13 bases between them. CDR3 bases: TGCAGCGCCCGGACAGTTTCAAACATTCAGTACTTC. Its translation is CSARTVSNIQYF. The full variable domain, in which reference TRBV29-1 and TRBJ2-4 provide the parts outside the CDR3, is SAVISQKPSRDICQRGTSLTIQCQVDSQVTMMFWYRQQPGQSLTLIATANQGSEATYESGFVIDKFPISRPNLTFSTLTVSNMSPEDSSIYLCSARTVSNIQYFGAGTRLSVL.

The chain couples TRBV29-1 to TRBJ2-1; 7 nucleotides match TRBD2. Germline V gene lookup returns CDR1 SQVTM and CDR2 ANQGSEA. The CDR3 consists of 14 residues. The junction had 9 bases not matched to a gene; V was cut back by 3 bases and J by 7 bases. The CDR3: CSVDNAGVSNEQFF. The CDR3 DNA reads TGCAGCGTTGACAACGCGGGAGTCTCGAATGAGCAGTTCTTC.

The sample holds a few counts of this clone. The V call is TRBV7-9, the J call TRBJ2-3; weak D call: TRBD2 (5 bases). Trimming shortened V by 7 bases and J by 4 bases, and 6 bases separated the two germline ends. This CDR3 is built from 11 residues. Germline CDR1 and CDR2: SEHNR and FQNEAQ (reference sequence). CDR3 in amino acids: CASTAADTQYF. DNA for the CDR3: TGTGCCAGCACAGCGGCAGATACGCAGTATTTT.

Only a few counts were recorded for this clone. V is TRBV15 and J is TRBJ2-3; D uncertain. CDR1 and CDR2 from the germline V gene are LNHNV and YYDKDF (reference sequence). The CDR3 spans 10 residues. V lost 5 bases to trimming and J lost 10 bases, with 7 bases between them. The CDR3 loop is CATSPVAQYF. CDR3 coding DNA: TGTGCCACCAGCCCGGTCGCGCAGTATTTT.

This clone was seen more than once but under ten times. This chain uses TRBV19 with TRBJ2-7; the match to TRBD1 covers 7 bases. CDR3 length equals 12 residues. The ends lost 10 bases at V and 2 bases at J; junction bases unmatched: 5. CDR1 and CDR2 (germline): LNHDA, SQIVND (reference sequence). The CDR3: CATRDRAYEQYF. For the CDR3, the DNA is TGTGCCACCAGAGACAGGGCCTACGAGCAGTACTTC.

This clone was seen once. The rearrangement links TRBV6-1 to TRBJ1-2; the D is unclear. The germline V gene has CDR1 MNHNS and CDR2 SASEGT. This CDR3 has 12 residues. The V end was cut by 4 bases, the J end by 2 bases, with 5 bases between. CDR3 protein: CASSAGNYGYTF. The CDR3 DNA is TGTGCCAGCAGTGCGGGGAACTATGGCTACACCTTC.

This clone came up a few times. CDR3 bases: TGCAGCGTTGAGATGGTGGAGGGGACTGAAGCTTTCTTT. Protein sequence: CSVEMVEGTEAFF. This rearrangement joins TRBV29-1 to TRBJ1-1; the D gene is possibly TRBD1 (5 bases). V shed 3 bases and J shed 5 bases, with 13 bases lying between them. CDR1 SQVTM and CDR2 ANQGSEA come from the germline V gene. This CDR3 spans 13 amino acids.

The rearrangement uses TRBV11-2 and TRBJ2-1; weak D call: TRBD2 (6 bases). Germline-derived CDR1 and CDR2 are SGHAT and FQNNGV. The CDR3 loop spans 13 amino acids. V was cut by 0 bases and J by 9 bases, with 9 bases left in between. The CDR3 sequence is CASSLESGGEQFF. CDR3 bases: TGTGCCAGCAGCTTAGAGTCCGGGGGTGAGCAGTTCTTC. The variable domain in full, with the rest retrieved from reference TRBV11-2 and TRBJ2-1, is EAGVAQSPRYKIIEKRQSVAFWCNPISGHATLYWYQQILGQGPKLLIQFQNNGVVDDSQLPKDRFSAERLKGVDSTLKIQPAKLEDSAVYLCASSLESGGEQFFGPGTRLTVL.

The chain couples TRBV6-5 to TRBJ1-5; TRBD1 aligns across 8 bases. CDR1 is MNHEY, CDR2 SVGAGI, per germline. With V trimmed by 8 bases and J by 5 bases, 5 bases remained unmatched. The CDR3 sequence is 13 residues long. As DNA, the CDR3 is TGTGCCAGCTCCCTGACAGGGGATCAGCCCCAGCATTTT. As protein: CASSLTGDQPQHF.

The sample holds one count of this clone. Other DNA variants within this sample encode the same CDR3. The rearrangement links TRBV7-6 to TRBJ2-5, with D uncertain. Germline V CDR1 and CDR2: SGHVS, FNYEAQ. Trimming left V 0 bases short and J 1 base short, with 0 bases between. This CDR3 is built from 12 residues. This chain's CDR3 is CASSLAQETQYF. The CDR3 nucleotides are TGTGCCAGCAGCTTAGCCCAAGAGACCCAGTACTTC.

This clone was detected only once. The chain links TRBV6-6 to TRBJ1-1; D gene ambiguous. CDR3 size: 14 residues. The V end was cut by 7 bases, the J end by 1 base, with 13 bases between. Germline CDR1 and CDR2: MNHNY and SVGAGI (reference sequence). In DNA, the CDR3 is TGTGCCAGCACCAAAGAATCAGGGAACACTGAAGCTTTCTTT. Amino acid sequence: CASTKESGNTEAFF.

The rearrangement joins TRBV29-1 to TRBJ2-1, with 9 bases lining up with TRBD2. The CDR3 is 13 residues long. Germline V lookup: CDR1 SQVTM, CDR2 ANQGSEA. J was trimmed by 10 bases and V by 8 bases; bases with no gene match: 12. In DNA form, the CDR3 reads TGCAGCTCGCGGGAGGGCCTGAGCGGCGAGCAGTTCTTC. Translated, it gives CSSREGLSGEQFF.

This clone was recorded once. This CDR3 reads CASTTSGTDTQYF. CDR3 sequence (DNA): TGTGCCTCCACGACTAGCGGTACAGATACGCAGTATTTT. V gene TRBV30 combines with J gene TRBJ2-3; the match to TRBD2 covers 9 bases. Unmatched junction bases numbered 5, after V lost 7 bases and J lost 3 bases. This CDR3 spans 13 amino acids. The germline CDR1 and CDR2 sequences are GTSNPN and SVGIG (reference sequence). Drawing the rest from reference TRBV30 and TRBJ2-3, the complete variable domain is SQTIHQWPATLVQPVGSPLSLECTVEGTSNPNLYWYRQAAGRGLQLLFYSVGIGQISSEVPQNLSASRPQDRQFILSSKKLLLSDSGFYLCASTTSGTDTQYFGPGTRLTVL.

The chain couples TRBV29-1 to TRBJ2-7; 8 nucleotides match TRBD2. This CDR3 comprises 14 residues. V shed 5 bases, J shed 0 bases, and the junction held 6 bases outside the gene matches. The germline V gene encodes CDR1 SQVTM and CDR2 ANQGSEA. CDR3: CSVTPGLVSYEQYF. As DNA, the CDR3 is TGCAGCGTTACCCCGGGACTAGTCTCCTACGAGCAGTACTTC.

This clone was recorded a few times. The chain has TRBV29-1 and TRBJ1-1; 8 bases are a match to TRBD1. J lost 1 base, V lost 3 bases, and 7 bases had no gene match. Germline lookup yields CDR1 SQVTM and CDR2 ANQGSEA. There are 15 residues in the CDR3. CDR3 loop: CSVDTETGANTEAFF. Here the CDR3 DNA reads TGCAGCGTTGATACCGAGACAGGGGCGAACACTGAAGCTTTCTTT.

The chain carries TRBV2 and TRBJ2-3, with D possibly being TRBD2 (5 bases). In germline, CDR1 is SNHLY, CDR2 FYNNEI. The CDR3 covers 12 residues. CDR3 nucleotides: TGTGCGAAAGGGTTCGGGGCAGATACGCAGTATTTT. It codes for CAKGFGADTQYF.

This clone came up a few times. DNA for the CDR3: TGTGCCAGCACCCGAGGACAGGGCTATGGCTACACCTTC. Its translation is CASTRGQGYGYTF. This sequence joins TRBV28 and TRBJ1-2; 8 nucleotides line up with TRBD1. Trimming at V came to 7 bases and at J to 4 bases, leaving 5 bases not matched to a gene. Germline V CDR1 and CDR2: MDHEN, SYDVKM. The CDR3 is 13 amino acids.

This chain links TRBV9 with TRBJ1-1; D uncertain. Deletions cut 0 bases from V and 1 base from J, with 10 bases between. The CDR3 is 15 residues long. Germline V CDR1 and CDR2: SGDLS, YYNGEE. Here the CDR3 DNA reads TGTGCCAGCAGCGTAGATTTCAGATCGAACACTGAAGCTTTCTTT. It specifies CASSVDFRSNTEAFF.

To note about this clone: Other nucleotide sequences in the sample specify the same CDR3. The chain employs TRBV29-1 and TRBJ1-2; D not certain. Trimming cost V 6 bases and J 8 bases, with 7 bases left between them. The CDR3 contains 9 residues. CDR1 is SQVTM and CDR2 is ANQGSEA in the germline V gene. The chain's CDR3 is CSVGNGYTF. The CDR3 DNA follows: TGCAGCGTCGGGAACGGCTACACCTTC.

This chain connects TRBV29-1 to TRBJ1-1; D is uncertain. This CDR3 is 13 amino acids long. CDR1 and CDR2 from the germline V gene are SQVTM and ANQGSEA. Trimming left V 6 bases short and J 4 bases short, with 15 bases between. The CDR3 region is CSVGYQVPTEAFF. For the CDR3, the DNA is TGCAGCGTAGGTTATCAGGTTCCCACTGAAGCTTTCTTT.

The J gene is TRBJ1-5, the V gene TRBV7-2; no clear D. V was clipped by 5 bases and J by 2 bases, with 13 bases between them. CDR1 and CDR2 from the germline V gene are SGHTA and FQGNSA. This CDR3 region has 15 residues. CDR3 residues: CASSPADGRNQPQHF. The CDR3 bases are TGTGCCAGCAGCCCCGCCGACGGCCGCAATCAGCCCCAGCATTTT.

V usage is TRBV28 and J usage is TRBJ1-1; 8 bases match TRBD1. Germline CDR1 is MDHEN and CDR2 is SYDVKM. Germline trimming cut 6 bases from V and 5 bases from J; bases unmatched to any gene: 5. The CDR3 runs 13 residues. As DNA, the CDR3 is TGTGCCAGCAGCTCAGGACAGGGAACTGAAGCTTTCTTT. The encoded protein is CASSSGQGTEAFF.

This clone was detected a few times. The chain joins TRBV7-9 to TRBJ2-7; D is perhaps TRBD1 or TRBD2 (6 bases each). V shed 6 bases and J shed 1 base, with 13 bases lying between them. The CDR3 is 14 amino acids. Germline assignment: CDR1 SEHNR and CDR2 FQNEAQ (reference sequence). The CDR3 loop reads CASSAQGGSYEQYF. CDR3 bases: TGTGCCAGCAGTGCACAGGGAGGATCCTACGAGCAGTACTTC. The full variable domain, with the rest looked up from reference TRBV7-9 and TRBJ2-7, is DTGVSQNPRHKITKRGQNVTFRCDPISEHNRLYWYRQTLGQGPEFLTYFQNEAQLEKSRLLSDRFSAERPKGSFSTLEIQRTEQGDSAMYLCASSAQGGSYEQYFGPGTRLTVT.

This clone was seen more than once but under ten times. The rearrangement joins TRBV29-1 to TRBJ2-5, with D unresolved. The length of the CDR3 is 11 residues. Trimming removed 2 bases from V and 5 bases from J, with 6 bases in between. Germline V gives CDR1 SQVTM, CDR2 ANQGSEA. The CDR3 sequence: CSVETRETQYF. As DNA, the CDR3 is TGCAGCGTTGAAACGCGGGAGACCCAGTACTTC.

This clone was detected a few times. The rearrangement uses TRBV30 and TRBJ1-1; D is undetermined. Germline-derived CDR1 and CDR2 are GTSNPN and SVGIG (reference sequence). V was clipped by 7 bases and J by 0 bases, with 9 bases between them. This CDR3 comprises 12 residues. CDR3: CASKWVNTEAFF. CDR3 in DNA: TGTGCCTCGAAGTGGGTGAACACTGAAGCTTTCTTT. The whole variable domain, filled in from reference TRBV30 and TRBJ1-1, reads SQTIHQWPATLVQPVGSPLSLECTVEGTSNPNLYWYRQAAGRGLQLLFYSVGIGQISSEVPQNLSASRPQDRQFILSSKKLLLSDSGFYLCASKWVNTEAFFGQGTRLTVV.

The V call is TRBV5-1, the J call TRBJ2-3; TRBD2 matches at 7 bases. This CDR3 spans 15 amino acids. With 4 bases clipped from V and 6 bases from J, the junction kept 11 bases outside the gene matches. CDR1 is SGHRS, CDR2 YFSETQ, per germline. The CDR3 protein is CASSRSGTTRDTQYF. CDR3 nucleotide sequence: TGCGCCAGCAGCCGCAGCGGGACCACGCGGGATACGCAGTATTTT.

The rearrangement joins TRBV29-1 to TRBJ2-7; D remains unclear. CDR3 length equals 13 residues. V lost 4 bases, J lost 7 bases, and 17 bases lay in between. The germline CDR1 and CDR2 sequences are SQVTM and ANQGSEA. The DNA for the CDR3 is TGCAGCGTTGCATCGGCAACCCTAAGGGAGCAGTACTTC. It yields the protein CSVASATLREQYF.

Written as DNA, the CDR3 is TGTGCCAGCTCACCGGGGGATTCAAACTATGGCTACACCTTC. It encodes CASSPGDSNYGYTF. V usage is TRBV18 and J usage is TRBJ1-2; possible D gene TRBD1, 5 bases. The CDR3 consists of 14 residues. The V end lost 3 bases, the J end lost 2 bases, and 10 bases lay between the germline ends. Germline CDR1 and CDR2: KGHSH and LQKENI.